This TCR beta chain is drawn from a study of blood T cells in healthy people across ages (dated by TCRdb to the mid-2010s). A note on the overall study: In model experiments, template switching captured roughly one uniquely barcoded TCR beta cDNA molecule for every two T cells. Four age groups were formed from the donors: young (average approximately 17 years), middle-aged (approximately 42), aged (over 55) and long-lived (about 75). To avoid experimental bias, donors of different ages were spread randomly across the sequencing lanes. Using the same blood draw, the study looked at two additional independent replicas of 1 million unique cDNA reads for two donors, one aged 18 to 29 and the other aged 80 or older. The study measured age-related changes in TCR beta repertoire diversity using deep sequencing normalized with unique cDNA molecular identifiers. Broader findings and caveats from the paper: Compared with the aged group, the long-lived group had more naive CD4+ T cells, fewer expanded clones and increased TCR diversity, suggesting age selection. A strong correlation was found between observed TCR beta diversity and the percentage of naive T cells measured by flow cytometry. Estimates of total diversity based on one million sequenced T cells were regarded as lower bounds and as underestimates. The CMV infection status of donors was not known, potentially confounding age-related changes in expanded clonotypes. Bulk unsorted PBMC profiling prevented conclusive comparison of naive and antigen-experienced compartments. Observed TCR beta diversity per million T cells fell roughly linearly with age, and a significant reduction was already apparent by age roughly 40.

Comment on this clonotype: This receptor's antigen is unknown. Base qualities are not provided; no much larger clone lies one nucleotide away.

Libraries were prepared through 5' RACE. The instrument given in TCRdb is Illumina HiSeq 2500. A second roughly 6 to 11 cycle PCR used a sample-barcoded 5' primer and a J-beta primer mix. Each TCR beta cDNA molecule received a unique molecular identifier from a template-switch 5' adaptor carrying 12 random nucleotides. Each sample yielded at least 2.5 million CDR3-containing paired-end reads. First-strand cDNA synthesis was performed from all RNA using the Mint cDNA synthesis kit, with priming by a TRBC-specific oligonucleotide. After uracil-DNA glycosylase treatment, a first 18-cycle PCR used universal primers M1SS and BC2_uni_R on all cDNA. The study's own analysis went as follows. Each sample was normalized by randomly selecting 1 million high-quality reads, each carrying a distinct molecular identifier. Reads sharing molecular identifiers were discarded rather than binned into consensus sequences. MiTCR, run with a Q25 quality threshold and the strictest error-elimination algorithm, handled CDR3 identification, clonotype clustering and error correction. A nonparametric unseen species model with Euler transformation was used to estimate lower-bound total TCR beta diversity. TCRdb passed the public sequencing reads through fastp at Q25 and MiXCR, retaining productive beta sequences. A single entry per CDR3 protein holds the most common genes and DNA from its merged rows. None of the V and J calls come from the authors' own analysis; TCRdb made them. The sample table holds about 680,000 distinct CDR3 sequences, of which roughly 50% were seen once. Together, the top ten hold roughly 31% of the sample.

Inclusive of the bounding cysteine and phenylalanine, the CDR3 is 11 residues long. Only the CDR3 part of the read is kept: 33 bases, read in frame from the first base. Looking up the germline V gene yields CDR1 SNHLY and CDR2 FYNNEI. V and J are truncated by 8 bases and 5 bases respectively, leaving an intervening sequence of 10 bases. The donors were under 40 Caucasian individuals from Russia, aged roughly 6 to 100 years, who were systemically healthy. Approximately 10 milliliters of peripheral blood were collected from each donor into EDTA-treated Vacutainer tubes. Ficoll-Paque density-gradient centrifugation was used to isolate PBMCs, with at least 7 million per sample. Total RNA, at least 5 micrograms per sample, was extracted from PBMCs with Trizol reagent. For every donor, flow cytometry on a PBMC aliquot measured the percentage of naive CD45RAhigh/CD27high T cells.

The receptor chain draws on TRBV2 and TRBJ2-7; the D gene assignment is ambiguous. What was sequenced was blood. This TCR was sampled from a woman in her sixties or seventies in good health. The base sequence is TGTGCCAGCTCGCCTTTGGACGAGCAGTACTTC. Its amino acids are CASSPLDEQYF.